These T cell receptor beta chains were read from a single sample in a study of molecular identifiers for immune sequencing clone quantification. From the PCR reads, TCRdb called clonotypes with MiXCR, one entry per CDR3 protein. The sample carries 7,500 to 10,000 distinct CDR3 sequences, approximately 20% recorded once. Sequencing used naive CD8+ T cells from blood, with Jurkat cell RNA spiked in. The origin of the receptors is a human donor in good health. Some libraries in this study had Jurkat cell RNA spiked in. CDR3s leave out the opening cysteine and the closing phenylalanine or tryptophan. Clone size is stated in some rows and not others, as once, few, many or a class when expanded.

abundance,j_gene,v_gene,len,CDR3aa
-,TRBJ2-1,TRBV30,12,ACSGGAGYNEQL
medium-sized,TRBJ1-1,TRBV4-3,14,ASSQDIWQLNTEAF
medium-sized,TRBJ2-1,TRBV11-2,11,ASSSVVGNEQF
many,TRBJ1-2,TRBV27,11,ASSPHANYGYT
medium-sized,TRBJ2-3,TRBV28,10,ASSLIADTQY
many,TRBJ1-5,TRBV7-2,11,ASSSYWNQPQH
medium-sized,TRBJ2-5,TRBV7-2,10,ASSLASWILY
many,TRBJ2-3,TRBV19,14,ASSMPDRGAIDTQY
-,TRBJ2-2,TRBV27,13,AGSSLAGSTGELF
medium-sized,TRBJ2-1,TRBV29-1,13,SVRDPSSSYNEQF
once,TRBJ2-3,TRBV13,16,ASSLAASGGTSLDTQY
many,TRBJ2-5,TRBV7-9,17,ASSLPPGTSDQGRETQY
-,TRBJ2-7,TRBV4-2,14,ASSPEAGPSSYEQY
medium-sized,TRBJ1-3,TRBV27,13,ASSPEVGSGNTIY
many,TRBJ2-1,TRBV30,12,AWDSGSSYNEQF
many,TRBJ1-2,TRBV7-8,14,ASSPGGLFSPYGYT
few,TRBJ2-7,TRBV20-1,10,SARAEGYEQY
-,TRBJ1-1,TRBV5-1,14,ASSSFGETRNTEAF
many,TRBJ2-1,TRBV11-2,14,ASSPEDVSSYNEQF
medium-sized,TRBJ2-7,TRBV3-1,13,ASSQQASLSYEQY
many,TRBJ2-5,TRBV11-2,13,ASSLEATYQETQY
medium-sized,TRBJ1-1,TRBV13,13,ASNLVTEMNTEAF
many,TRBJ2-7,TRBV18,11,ASSPPGADEQY
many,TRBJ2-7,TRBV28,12,ASSLWGGTYEQY
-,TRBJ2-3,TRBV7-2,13,ASTYNGSSTDTQY
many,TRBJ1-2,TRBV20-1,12,SANDLPEYYGYT
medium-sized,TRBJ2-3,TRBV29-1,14,SVDYATGEDTDTQY
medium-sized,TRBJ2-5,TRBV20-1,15,SARDLSSGGPPETQY
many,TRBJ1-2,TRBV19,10,ASSIGDHGYT
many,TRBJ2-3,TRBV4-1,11,ASSPGGADTQY
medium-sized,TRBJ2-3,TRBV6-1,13,ASSARQGDTDTQY
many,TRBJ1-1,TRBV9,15,ASSERDRGGLGTEAF
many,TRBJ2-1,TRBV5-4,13,ASSFSGGGSNEQF
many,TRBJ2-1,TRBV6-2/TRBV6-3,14,ASSIGTSGKLNEQF
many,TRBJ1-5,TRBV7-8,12,ASSTDRSNQPQH
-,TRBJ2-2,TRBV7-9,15,ASSSPSWSDNTGELF
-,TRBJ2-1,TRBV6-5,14,ASSYSSGGRGDEQF
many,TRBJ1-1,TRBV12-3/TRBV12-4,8,ASSKVEAF
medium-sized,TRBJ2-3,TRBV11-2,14,ASSLVVHRLRDTQY
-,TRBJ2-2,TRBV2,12,AGRDTSNTGELF
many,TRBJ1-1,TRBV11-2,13,ASSWEGGANTEAF
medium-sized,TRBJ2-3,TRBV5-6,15,ASSLGIGGGLTDTQY
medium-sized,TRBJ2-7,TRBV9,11,ASSVGRTDEQY
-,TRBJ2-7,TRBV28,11,ASSSRGYYEQY
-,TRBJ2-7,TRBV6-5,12,ASSYSGVTYEQC
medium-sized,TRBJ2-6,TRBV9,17,ASSPYTGTLKTGANVLT
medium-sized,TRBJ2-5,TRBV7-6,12,ASSLGASQETQY
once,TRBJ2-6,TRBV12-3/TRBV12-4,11,ASAGPGANVLT
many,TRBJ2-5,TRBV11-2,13,ASSSLRGFGETQY
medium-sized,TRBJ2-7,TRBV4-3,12,ASSPGQFAYEQY
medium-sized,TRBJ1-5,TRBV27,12,ASSLRQSNQPQH
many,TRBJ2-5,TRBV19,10,ASSAIAETQY
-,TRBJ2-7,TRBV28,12,ASRVRGSDYEQY
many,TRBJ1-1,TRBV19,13,ASTEGGSFITEAF
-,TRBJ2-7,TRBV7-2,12,ASSLVPGSYEQY
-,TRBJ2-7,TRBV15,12,ATSRSAASCEQY
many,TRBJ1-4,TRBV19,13,ASSTAQGGDEKLF